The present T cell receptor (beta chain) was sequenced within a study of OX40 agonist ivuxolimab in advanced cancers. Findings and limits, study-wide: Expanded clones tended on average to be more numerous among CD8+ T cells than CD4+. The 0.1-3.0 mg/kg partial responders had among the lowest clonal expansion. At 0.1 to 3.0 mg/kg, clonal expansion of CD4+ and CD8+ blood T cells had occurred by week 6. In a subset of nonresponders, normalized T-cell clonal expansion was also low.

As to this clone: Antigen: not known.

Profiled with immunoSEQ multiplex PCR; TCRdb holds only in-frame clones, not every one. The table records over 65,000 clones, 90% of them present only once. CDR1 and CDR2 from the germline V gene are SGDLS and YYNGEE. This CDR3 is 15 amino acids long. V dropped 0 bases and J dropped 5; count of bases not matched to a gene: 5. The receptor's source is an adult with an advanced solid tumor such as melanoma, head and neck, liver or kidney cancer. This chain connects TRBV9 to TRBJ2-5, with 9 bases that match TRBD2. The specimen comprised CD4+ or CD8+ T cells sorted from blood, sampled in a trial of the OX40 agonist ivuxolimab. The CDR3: CASSVGGLAQETQYF. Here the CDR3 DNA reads TGTGCCAGCAGCGTAGGTGGACTAGCGCAGGAGACCCAGTACTTC. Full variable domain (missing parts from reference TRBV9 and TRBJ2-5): DSGVTQTPKHLITATGQRVTLRCSPRSGDLSVYWYQQSLDQGLQFLIQYYNGEERAKGNILERFSAQQFPDLHSELNLSSLELGDSALYFCASSVGGLAQETQYFGPGTRLLVL.